These 9 T cell receptor beta chains originate from one sample sequenced in a study of early stage breast cancer tumors. This table comes from immunoSEQ multiplex PCR, and its TCRdb copy is limited to in-frame clones, with some not included. In the table there are about 70,000 clones, about 85% of which are singletons. Sequenced input: blood. These receptor sequences come from a person aged 40-50 years with breast cancer.

The V and J genes are TRBV10-1 and TRBJ2-1; a weak D match, TRBD2 (5 bases). Trimming removed 0 bases at V and 2 bases at J, with 8 bases between. The CDR3 consists of 15 residues. Per germline, CDR1 WNHNN and CDR2 SYGVQD (reference sequence). Written as DNA, the CDR3 is TGCGCCAGCAGTGAGTCAGGGAGTACCTACAATGAGCAGTTCTTC. Protein: CASSESGSTYNEQFF.

About this clone itself: A junction end diverges from the germline sequence, so it may reflect a read error. This chain uses TRBV2 with TRBJ2-7; maybe TRBD2 (5 bases). The CDR3 has 18 residues. Germline V lookup: CDR1 SNHLY, CDR2 FYNNEI. The CDR3 sequence: CAITSYLAFGYRSSEQYF. CDR3 nucleotide sequence: TGTGCCATCACGTCTTATTTAGCGTTCGGTTATCGGTCCTCCGAGCAGTACTTC.

The chain joins TRBV6-5 to TRBJ2-3, with 11 positions matching TRBD2. The CDR3 contains 15 residues. V lost 6 bases to trimming and J lost 5 bases; unmatched junction nucleotides: 7. Germline V CDR1 and CDR2: MNHEY, SVGAGI. The CDR3 DNA reads as TGTGCCAGCAGCCGTAGCGGGAGGGGTCAAGATACGCAGTATTTT. Protein sequence: CASSRSGRGQDTQYF.

This chain connects TRBV5-1 to TRBJ2-3, with D uncertain. Germline V lookup: CDR1 SGHRS, CDR2 YFSETQ. The length of the CDR3 is 13 residues. Trimming removed 0 bases from V and 3 bases from J, with 5 bases in between. CDR3: CASSLAWTDTQYF. CDR3 DNA: TGCGCCAGCAGCTTGGCCTGGACAGATACGCAGTATTTT. The entire variable domain, with the rest obtained from reference TRBV5-1 and TRBJ2-3, is as follows: KAGVTQTPRYLIKTRGQQVTLSCSPISGHRSVSWYQQTPGQGLQFLFEYFSETQRNKGNFPGRFSGRQFSNSRSEMNVSTLELGDSALYLCASSLAWTDTQYFGPGTRLTVL.

The chain couples TRBV7-9 to TRBJ1-4; 7 positions match TRBD1. The CDR3 has 12 amino acids. J lost 7 bases, V lost 6 bases, and 2 bases had no gene match. Germline V gene sequence: CDR1 SEHNR, CDR2 FQNEAQ (reference sequence). CDR3 sequence (DNA): TGTGCCAGCAGAACAGGGGCTGAAAAACTGTTTTTT. Its translation: CASRTGAEKLFF.

DNA for the CDR3: TGTGCCACCAGCAGAGGTATCGGGAGGGCCAGCGGGGAGCTGTTTTTT. This gives the protein CATSRGIGRASGELFF. V usage is TRBV15 and J usage is TRBJ2-2; the match to TRBD2 covers 8 bases. CDR3 length: 16 amino acids. Germline V gives CDR1 LNHNV, CDR2 YYDKDF (reference sequence). Trimming cost V 1 base and J 7 bases; bases outside gene matches: 8. The full variable domain, rest sourced from reference TRBV15 and TRBJ2-2, is DAMVIQNPRYQVTQFGKPVTLSCSQTLNHNVMYWYQQKSSQAPKLLFHYYDKDFNNEADTPDNFQSRRPNTSFCFLDIRSPGLGDTAMYLCATSRGIGRASGELFFGEGSRLTVL.

This rearrangement joins TRBV19 to TRBJ1-2; 8 bases are shared with TRBD1. Unmatched junction bases numbered 10, after V lost 8 bases and J lost 8 bases. Germline lookup yields CDR1 LNHDA and CDR2 SQIVND (reference sequence). The CDR3 is 13 amino acids. CDR3 nucleotide sequence: TGTGCCAGTCGACAGGGGCTGGGACGGGGCTACACCTTC. Translation: CASRQGLGRGYTF.

CDR3 bases: TGTGCCAGCAGCTCACAGGGTTCCAAAAACATTCAGTACTTC. This gives the protein CASSSQGSKNIQYF. The chain recombines TRBV5-4 with TRBJ2-4; a possible D gene is TRBD1 (6 bases). This CDR3 comprises 14 residues. V was cut by 3 bases and J by 2 bases, with 9 bases left in between. Germline V gives CDR1 SGHNT, CDR2 YYREEE (reference sequence). Supplemented by reference TRBV5-4 and TRBJ2-4, the full variable domain reads ETGVTQSPTHLIKTRGQQVTLRCSSQSGHNTVSWYQQALGQGPQFIFQYYREEENGRGNFPPRFSGLQFPNYSSELNVNALELDDSALYLCASSSQGSKNIQYFGAGTRLSVL.

The J gene is TRBJ2-5, the V gene TRBV5-4; 11 positions match TRBD2. V lost 2 bases to trimming and J lost 4 bases; unmatched junction nucleotides: 1. Germline CDR1 is SGHNT and CDR2 is YYREEE (reference sequence). This CDR3 spans 14 amino acids. This CDR3 is CASSFSGRGETQYF. Written as DNA, the CDR3 is TGTGCCAGCAGCTTTAGCGGGAGGGGAGAGACCCAGTACTTC.